What follows are 15 T cell receptor beta chains derived from one specimen sequenced in a study of cytomegalovirus exposure and HLA in healthy donors. The table came from immunoSEQ multiplex PCR; TCRdb's copy has only in-frame clones and leaves some out. This sample has 150,000 to 200,000 clones, with about four fifths found just once. Source material: PBMCs. All receptors come from a young man in good health and CMV-seropositive.

The chain is built from TRBV9 and TRBJ2-4; 7 positions agree with TRBD2. V shed 0 bases, J shed 6 bases, and the junction held 3 bases outside the gene matches. The CDR3 loop spans 14 amino acids. CDR1 SGDLS and CDR2 YYNGEE come from the germline V gene. The CDR3 reads CASSVGGGGNIQYF. CDR3 coding DNA: TGTGCCAGCAGCGTAGGGGGCGGGGGAAACATTCAGTACTTC.

This clone was counted once. The chain links TRBV9 to TRBJ1-4; no reliable D call. CDR3 length: 14 residues. V gave up 0 bases and J gave up 2 bases, with 5 bases separating them. Per the germline V gene, CDR1 is SGDLS and CDR2 is YYNGEE. CDR3 sequence: CASSVGLTNEKLFF. The CDR3 DNA sequence: TGTGCCAGCAGCGTAGGGCTCACTAATGAAAAACTGTTTTTT.

The chain is built from TRBV30 and TRBJ2-5, with D uncertain. The germline V gene has CDR1 GTSNPN and CDR2 SVGIG (reference sequence). CDR3 size: 11 residues. V was trimmed by 0 bases and J by 4 bases, leaving 3 bases between them. The CDR3 coding sequence is TGTGCCTGGAGTGTCGGAGAGACCCAGTACTTC. Translating gives CAWSVGETQYF.

The chain uses TRBV2 and TRBJ2-3; TRBD2 matches 11 bases. J lost 1 base, V lost 6 bases, and 6 bases had no gene match. Germline CDR1 SNHLY, CDR2 FYNNEI. This CDR3 region has 16 residues. In DNA, the CDR3 is TGTGCCAGCAGGCCGGGACTAGCGGTTCGCACAGATACGCAGTATTTT. Its protein product is CASRPGLAVRTDTQYF.

The rearrangement uses TRBV28 and TRBJ1-1, with D unclear. Germline loops: CDR1 MDHEN, CDR2 SYDVKM. V was clipped by 6 bases and J by 3 bases, with 11 bases between them. CDR3 length equals 13 residues. CDR3 residues: CASSPPGDTEAFF. In DNA, the CDR3 is TGTGCCAGCAGCCCCCCCGGGGACACTGAAGCTTTCTTT.

The genes are TRBV28 and TRBJ1-4; D is uncertain. V lost 6 bases and J lost 7, with 18 bases in between. Germline CDR1 and CDR2: MDHEN and SYDVKM. The CDR3 contains 15 residues. The CDR3 DNA sequence: TGTGCCAGCAGAGTAGACGGGGAGAAGGGTGAAAAACTGTTTTTT. Protein: CASRVDGEKGEKLFF.

The V and J genes are TRBV10-3 and TRBJ2-1, with D possibly matching TRBD2 (6 bases). V dropped 6 bases and J dropped 5 bases, with 14 bases sitting between them. CDR3 length: 14 residues. Germline V gives CDR1 ENHRY, CDR2 SYGVKD. CDR3 protein: CAIRGTLLHNEQFF. As DNA, the CDR3 is TGTGCCATCAGGGGGACTTTACTTCACAATGAGCAGTTCTTC.

This clone was counted once. The chain combines TRBV9 with TRBJ2-5, with TRBD2 matching over 8 bases. The J segment lost 1 base and the V segment lost 0 bases, leaving 5 bases of the junction unmatched. The CDR3 has 16 residues. Germline values: CDR1 SGDLS, CDR2 YYNGEE. CDR3: CASSVGQREFQETQYF. CDR3 DNA sequence: TGTGCCAGCAGCGTAGGCCAGCGGGAGTTCCAAGAGACCCAGTACTTC.

The V and J genes are TRBV2 and TRBJ1-5, with 8 positions matching TRBD1. With 2 bases clipped from V and 11 bases from J, the junction kept 8 bases outside the gene matches. The germline CDR1 and CDR2 sequences are SNHLY and FYNNEI. The CDR3 runs to 14 residues. CDR3 nucleotides: TGTGCCAGCAGTGAAAAAAGGACAGGGCAGGCCCAGCATTTT. Encoded protein: CASSEKRTGQAQHF.

The genes are TRBV7-9 and TRBJ1-4; 10 bases map to TRBD1. The germline CDR1 and CDR2 sequences are SEHNR and FQNEAQ (reference sequence). Losses at the gene ends were 5 bases for V and 8 bases for J; bases not matched to a gene: 5. This CDR3 comprises 14 residues. This chain's CDR3 is CASSMTGGEEKLFF. In nucleotides, the CDR3 is TGTGCCAGCAGCATGACAGGGGGCGAAGAAAAACTGTTTTTT.

The chain is built from TRBV15 and TRBJ2-5, with TRBD2 identical over 7 bases. This CDR3 region has 15 residues. The germline CDR1 and CDR2 sequences are LNHNV and YYDKDF (reference sequence). After removal of 2 bases from V and 7 bases from J, the junction contained 10 bases not matched to a gene. Here the CDR3 DNA reads TGTGCCACCAGCAGACCCCGGGGGGACCGGGCGACCCAGTACTTC. It translates to CATSRPRGDRATQYF.

The chain uses TRBV28 and TRBJ2-7, with a weak D call TRBD2 (6 bases). From germline, CDR1 is MDHEN and CDR2 SYDVKM. The CDR3 runs 14 residues. Trimming pared 3 bases from V and 0 bases from J, leaving 9 bases between. Written as DNA, the CDR3 is TGTGCCAGCAGTTTCCCCGGGAGCTCCTACGAGCAGTACTTC. This translates into CASSFPGSSYEQYF.

The V call is TRBV5-1, the J call TRBJ2-5, with D unclear. This CDR3 spans 13 amino acids. Germline V lookup: CDR1 SGHRS, CDR2 YFSETQ. Trimming took 4 bases from V and 5 from J, leaving 12 bases between them. The CDR3 region is CASSQSVGETQYF. The CDR3 DNA sequence: TGCGCCAGCAGCCAGTCGGTCGGGGAGACCCAGTACTTC.

The chain recombines TRBV7-2 with TRBJ1-2; 10 nucleotides agree with TRBD1. The germline CDR1 and CDR2 sequences are SGHTA and FQGNSA. Unmatched junction bases numbered 10, after V lost 5 bases and J lost 7 bases. This CDR3 region has 15 residues. The CDR3 loop reads CASSPQTGGASGYTF. The CDR3 nucleotides are TGTGCCAGCAGCCCGCAGACAGGGGGCGCGAGTGGCTACACCTTC.

The chain joins TRBV29-1 to TRBJ2-3; TRBD2 agrees at 7 bases. Trimming took 6 bases from V and 2 from J; bases not matched to a gene: 5. Germline CDR1 and CDR2: SQVTM and ANQGSEA. The CDR3 length is 13 residues. The CDR3 spells CSVLSGYTDTQYF. The CDR3 DNA reads as TGCAGCGTCCTTAGCGGGTACACAGATACGCAGTATTTT.